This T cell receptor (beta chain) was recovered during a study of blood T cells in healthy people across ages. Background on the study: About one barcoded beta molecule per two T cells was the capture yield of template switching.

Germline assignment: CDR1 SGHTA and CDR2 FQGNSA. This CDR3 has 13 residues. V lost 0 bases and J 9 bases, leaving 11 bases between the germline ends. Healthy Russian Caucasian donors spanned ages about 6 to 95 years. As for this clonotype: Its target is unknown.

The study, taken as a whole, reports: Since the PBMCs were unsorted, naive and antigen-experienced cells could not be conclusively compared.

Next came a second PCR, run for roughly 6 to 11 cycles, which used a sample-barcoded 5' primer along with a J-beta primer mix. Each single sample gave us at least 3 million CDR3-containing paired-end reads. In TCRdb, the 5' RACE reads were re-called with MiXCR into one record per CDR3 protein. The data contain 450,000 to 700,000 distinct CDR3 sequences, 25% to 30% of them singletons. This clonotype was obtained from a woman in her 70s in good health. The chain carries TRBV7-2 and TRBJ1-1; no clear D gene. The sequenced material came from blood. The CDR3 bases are TGTGCCAGCAGCTTAGCGGGCAGTAAAAAAGCTTTCTTT. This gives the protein CASSLAGSKKAFF.